Listed here are 15 T cell receptor beta chains from one sample, sequenced in a study of T-cell reconstitution after alpha-beta-depleted transplantation in children. Preparing the TCRbeta library involved the use of unique molecular identifiers. TCRdb itself ran the PCR reads through MiXCR, one entry per CDR3 protein. The data show a few hundred thousand distinct CDR3 sequences, roughly 27% seen once. The source material was PBMCs, sampled before TCRalphabeta/CD19-depleted stem cell transplant. These receptors all come from a boy younger than two with Wiskott-Aldrich syndrome, due to receive a stem cell transplant.

The chain has TRBV12-3 or TRBV12-4 and TRBJ1-5; 11 nucleotides line up with TRBD1. V shed 6 bases and J 0 bases; nucleotides not matched to a gene: 1. This CDR3 has 15 residues. In DNA, the CDR3 is TGTGCCAGCAGGGGACAGGGGGATAGCAATCAGCCCCAGCATTTT. Protein: CASRGQGDSNQPQHF.

This clonotype occurred many times. V gene TRBV5-1 combines with J gene TRBJ2-3, with D perhaps TRBD2 (6 bases). Germline V gives CDR1 SGHRS, CDR2 YFSETQ. The V end was cut by 0 bases, the J end by 4 bases, with 6 bases between. This CDR3 is 13 amino acids long. CDR3 in amino acids: CASSLGRADTQYF. CDR3 in DNA: TGCGCCAGCAGCTTGGGGAGGGCAGATACGCAGTATTTT.

The chain has TRBV20-1 and TRBJ2-3; D unclear. V shed 2 bases and J shed 6 bases, with 9 bases lying between them. CDR3 length: 12 residues. Germline V lookup: CDR1 DFQATT, CDR2 SNEGSKA (reference sequence). CDR3 sequence (DNA): TGCAGTGCTAGAAAGTCTTACGATACGCAGTATTTT. Amino acid sequence: CSARKSYDTQYF.

The chain links TRBV21-1 to TRBJ1-2; the table's TRBD1 call for D was not verified on the DNA. TRBV21-1 is termed a pseudogene. This CDR3 is 13 amino acids long. Written as DNA, the CDR3 is TGTGCCAGCAGCAAACAGGGATCGAGTGGCTACACCTTC. Amino acid sequence: CASSKQGSSGYTF.

In this sample, this clonotype turned up once. V gene TRBV19 combines with J gene TRBJ2-1, with no clear D. The V gene lost 5 bases and the J gene lost 3 bases, with 8 bases spanning the gap. This CDR3 comprises 13 residues. CDR1 LNHDA and CDR2 SQIVND come from the germline V gene (reference sequence). This CDR3 is CASSDSYYNEQFF. The CDR3 DNA follows: TGTGCCAGTAGTGATAGCTACTACAATGAGCAGTTCTTC.

This clonotype occurred a few times. V gene TRBV4-2 combines with J gene TRBJ1-2, with D uncertain. The CDR3 runs 15 residues. Germline-derived CDR1 and CDR2 are LGHNA and YNFKEQ. Trimming shortened V by 0 bases and J by 3 bases, and 11 bases separated the two germline ends. The DNA for the CDR3 is TGTGCCAGCAGCCAAGATGATTACAGACACTATGGCTACACCTTC. Amino acid sequence: CASSQDDYRHYGYTF.

This clonotype was seen a handful of times. This chain uses TRBV20-1 with TRBJ2-2, with TRBD2 matching 8 bases. This CDR3 contains 15 residues. Losses at the gene ends were 0 bases for V and 5 bases for J; bases not matched to a gene: 5. Germline V gene lookup returns CDR1 DFQATT and CDR2 SNEGSKA (reference sequence). This CDR3 reads CSARDGASGTGELFF. CDR3 coding DNA: TGCAGTGCTAGAGATGGGGCTAGCGGGACCGGGGAGCTGTTTTTT.

V is TRBV4-2 and J is TRBJ2-1; D is possibly TRBD1 or TRBD2 (5 bases each). V was cut by 1 base and J by 0 bases, with 13 bases left in between. CDR1 LGHNA and CDR2 YNFKEQ come from the germline V gene. The CDR3 sequence is 17 residues long. The CDR3 region is CASSQGGDRSSYNEQFF. The DNA of the CDR3 is TGTGCCAGCAGCCAAGGAGGGGACCGAAGCTCCTACAATGAGCAGTTCTTC.

The V call is TRBV20-1, the J call TRBJ2-5; no reliable D call. Trimming took off 6 bases at V and 1 base at J, with 18 bases between the two ends. The CDR3 covers 15 residues. Germline CDR1 DFQATT, CDR2 SNEGSKA (reference sequence). The CDR3 nucleotides read TGCAGTGCCCTGAGGATGGCGACTCCCCAAGAGACCCAGTACTTC. Translating gives CSALRMATPQETQYF.

The table lists this clonotype with a count of one. This chain links TRBV18 with TRBJ1-1; a weak D match, TRBD1 (5 bases). Between the trimmed V and J ends, which lost 2 bases and 7 bases, there was a span of 17 bases. CDR1 is KGHSH, CDR2 LQKENI, per germline. The CDR3 consists of 15 residues. CDR3 nucleotides: TGTGCCAGCTCACCATACTCTGGGACCGATCTTGAAGCTTTCTTT. Residues: CASSPYSGTDLEAFF.

The chain is built from TRBV5-1 and TRBJ2-1; D possibly uses TRBD1 or TRBD2 (5 bases each). Germline V gives CDR1 SGHRS, CDR2 YFSETQ. CDR3 length: 12 amino acids. Trimming left V 5 bases short and J 6 bases short, with 9 bases between. The CDR3 DNA sequence: TGCGCCAGCAGACCAGGGAGCAATGAGCAGTTCTTC. The encoded protein is CASRPGSNEQFF.

The genes are TRBV7-6 and TRBJ2-2; tentatively, D is TRBD1 (5 bases). V was cut by 3 bases and J by 7 bases, with 12 bases left in between. Per germline, CDR1 SGHVS and CDR2 FNYEAQ. CDR3 length equals 14 residues. The CDR3 nucleotides are TGTGCCAGCAGCTTGGTACAGGCGAACGGGGAGCTGTTTTTT. Protein: CASSLVQANGELFF.

This clonotype showed up just a few times. This sequence joins TRBV4-1 and TRBJ2-1; TRBD2 aligns across 10 bases. The J segment lost 3 bases and the V segment lost 0 bases, leaving 5 bases of the junction unmatched. Germline CDR1 and CDR2: MGHRA and YSYEKL. This CDR3 is built from 17 residues. CDR3 residues: CASSQDEPSGSYNEQFF. CDR3 coding DNA: TGCGCCAGCAGCCAAGATGAACCTAGCGGGAGCTACAATGAGCAGTTCTTC.

Only a few counts were recorded for this clonotype. The V call is TRBV5-1, the J call TRBJ2-1; TRBD1 agrees at 9 bases. The germline gives CDR1 SGHRS, CDR2 YFSETQ. This CDR3 contains 16 residues. V gave up 4 bases and J gave up 8 bases; unmatched junction bases: 13. CDR3 nucleotide sequence: TGCGCCAGCAGCCCCCAATGGGACAGGGTCGGGCATGAGCAGTTCTTC. This sequence encodes CASSPQWDRVGHEQFF.

This clonotype occurred a few times. The chain uses TRBV11-1 and TRBJ2-1; 10 bases map to TRBD2. The CDR3 consists of 18 residues. V trimming: 1 base; J trimming: 4 bases; junction bases outside the gene matches: 10. Looked up from germline, CDR1 is SGHAT and CDR2 is FQDESV (reference sequence). This CDR3 reads CASSLESSLAGVYNEQFF. CDR3 nucleotides: TGTGCCAGCAGCTTAGAATCGTCCCTAGCGGGAGTATACAATGAGCAGTTCTTC.